This T cell receptor beta chain was recovered during a study of cytomegalovirus exposure and HLA in healthy donors. Study observations and caveats: Compared with the approximately 700-donor mean, an Asian-associated ancestry cluster reportedly had fewer N-insertions, according to a later analysis. As confirmed in vitro, three CMV-associated chains were specific for CMV antigens. Prediction of most subjects' HLA-A and HLA-B alleles by TCR beta sequences was reportedly accurate.

The sample holds a few counts of this clone. As yet, its antigen is unknown. PCR involved 60 Vbeta and 13 Jbeta primers. TCRdb's table, derived via immunoSEQ multiplex PCR, lists solely in-frame clones and lacks some. Here the sample spans over 150,000 clones, approximately 80% being singletons. The CDR3 has 16 residues. With V trimmed by 6 bases and J by 7 bases, 13 bases remained unmatched. Germline values: CDR1 MNHEY, CDR2 SMNVEV (reference sequence). When sampled, the donors appeared nominally healthy, though they likely had unrecorded immune exposures. The sample taken for sequencing was PBMCs. This chain links TRBV27 with TRBJ2-1; TRBD2 matches at 9 bases. This sequence was found in a woman aged 40-49 years in good health and CMV-seropositive. CDR3 bases: TGTGCCAGCAGGATCCCCGGGGCTAGCGGGACTAATGAGCAGTTCTTC. It yields the protein CASRIPGASGTNEQFF.